This T cell receptor beta chain comes out of a study of CD8 T cells in ankylosing spondylitis. Points from the study as a whole: Seemingly distinctive of ankylosing spondylitis blood was a TCR beta motif formed by eight highly homologous variants.

On this clonotype: What it binds is unknown.

The CDR3 consists of 15 residues. Per the germline V gene, CDR1 is LNHDA and CDR2 is SQIVND (reference sequence). Unmatched junction bases numbered 13, after V lost 10 bases and J lost 2 bases. MiXCR, run by TCRdb on the 5' RACE reads, gives a single entry per CDR3 protein. Seen here are 200,000 to 250,000 distinct CDR3 sequences, around a quarter observed once, and the top ten hold around 6.3%. Sequenced: blood, either unsorted or a sorted T cell fraction (not recorded which). V usage is TRBV19 and J usage is TRBJ2-7, with 8 bases matching TRBD2. This sequence was found in a male donor with ankylosing spondylitis or in good health (not recorded which). The CDR3 spells CAILTGTRHTYEQYF. The CDR3 nucleotides read TGTGCCATCTTAACCGGGACTAGGCATACCTACGAGCAGTACTTC. Using reference TRBV19 and TRBJ2-7 for the parts outside the CDR3, the full variable domain is DGGITQSPKYLFRKEGQNVTLSCEQNLNHDAMYWYRQDPGQGLRLIYYSQIVNDFQKGDIAEGYSVSREKKESFPLTVTSAQKNPTAFYLCAILTGTRHTYEQYFGPGTRLTVT.